This TCR beta chain was captured by sequencing in a study of T cells in Graves' hyperthyroidism and ophthalmopathy. Study-level information: Pretreatment peripheral blood was obtained at initial diagnosis. Whole-study results and caveats: Also found in blood were most expanded thyroid clonotypes above 0.001.

This clonotype has ten or more counts. The antigen is unknown. Per the germline V gene, CDR1 is DFQATT and CDR2 is SNEGSKA (reference sequence). Trimming cost V 8 bases and J 5 bases, with 12 bases left between them. CDR3 size: 12 residues. What was amplified from RNA transcripts were TCR beta CDR3 regions. Carried out on the TCR CDR3, a first-round RT-PCR used the HTBI primer set. Each CDR3 protein is one row after TCRdb ran MiXCR on the multiplex PCR reads. The data hold a few hundred thousand distinct CDR3 sequences, with 13% to 15% observed a single time. The sequenced sample consisted of blood. The source of this sequence is a woman aged 40 to 50 with Graves' hyperthyroidism that later progressed to Graves' ophthalmopathy. This chain joins TRBV20-1 and TRBJ2-2; D is unresolved. CDR3 loop: CSFSLVTGELFF. CDR3 coding DNA: TGCAGTTTCAGTTTGGTTACCGGGGAGCTGTTTTTT.